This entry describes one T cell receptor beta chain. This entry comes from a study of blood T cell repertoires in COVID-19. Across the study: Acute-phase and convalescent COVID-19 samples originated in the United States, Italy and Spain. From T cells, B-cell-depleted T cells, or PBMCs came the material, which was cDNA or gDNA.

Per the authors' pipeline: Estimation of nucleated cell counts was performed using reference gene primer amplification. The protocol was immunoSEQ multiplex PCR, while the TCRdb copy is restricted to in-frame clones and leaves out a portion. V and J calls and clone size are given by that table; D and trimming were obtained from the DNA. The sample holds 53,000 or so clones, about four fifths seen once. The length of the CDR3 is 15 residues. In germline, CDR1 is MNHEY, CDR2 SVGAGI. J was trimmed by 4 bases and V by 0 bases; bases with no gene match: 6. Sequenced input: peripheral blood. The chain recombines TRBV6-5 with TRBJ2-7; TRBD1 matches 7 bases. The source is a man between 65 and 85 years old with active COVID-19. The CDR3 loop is CASSYSVGGAYEQYF. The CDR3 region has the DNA TGTGCCAGCAGTTACTCGGTAGGGGGCGCATACGAGCAGTACTTC.